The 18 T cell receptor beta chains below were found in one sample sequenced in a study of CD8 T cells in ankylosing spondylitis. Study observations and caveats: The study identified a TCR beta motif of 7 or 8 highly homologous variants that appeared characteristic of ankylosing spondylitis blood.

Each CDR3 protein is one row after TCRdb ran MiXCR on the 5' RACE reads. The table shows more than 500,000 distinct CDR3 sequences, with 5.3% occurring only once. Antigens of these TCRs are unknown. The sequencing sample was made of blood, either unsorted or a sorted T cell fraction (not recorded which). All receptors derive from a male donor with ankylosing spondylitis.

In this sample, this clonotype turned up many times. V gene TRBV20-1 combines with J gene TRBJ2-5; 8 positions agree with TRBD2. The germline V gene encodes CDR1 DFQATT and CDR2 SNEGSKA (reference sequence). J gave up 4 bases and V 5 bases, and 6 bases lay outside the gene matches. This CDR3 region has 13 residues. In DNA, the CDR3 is TGCAGTGCTTCAGCGGGAGTTGGAGAGACCCAGTACTTC. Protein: CSASAGVGETQYF.

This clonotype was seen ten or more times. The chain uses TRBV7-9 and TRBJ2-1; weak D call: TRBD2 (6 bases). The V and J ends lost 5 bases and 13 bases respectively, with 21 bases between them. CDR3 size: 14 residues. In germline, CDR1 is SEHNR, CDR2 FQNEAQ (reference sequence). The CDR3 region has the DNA TGTGCCAGCAGCGATGGGACTCCAGTTGCGCGCCAGTTCTTC. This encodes CASSDGTPVARQFF.

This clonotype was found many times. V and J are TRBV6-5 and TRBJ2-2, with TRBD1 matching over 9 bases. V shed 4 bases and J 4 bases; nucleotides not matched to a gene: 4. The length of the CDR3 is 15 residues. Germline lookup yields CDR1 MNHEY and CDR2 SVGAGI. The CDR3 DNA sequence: TGTGCCAGCAGTTTTGGACAGGGGTTCACCGGGGAGCTGTTTTTT. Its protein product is CASSFGQGFTGELFF.

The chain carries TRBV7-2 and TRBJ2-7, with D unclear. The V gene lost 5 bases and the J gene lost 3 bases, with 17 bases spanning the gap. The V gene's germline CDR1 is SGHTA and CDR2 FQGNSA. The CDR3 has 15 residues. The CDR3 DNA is TGTGCCAGCAGCATCGTAAACGGGCCGAACTACGAGCAGTACTTC. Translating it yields CASSIVNGPNYEQYF. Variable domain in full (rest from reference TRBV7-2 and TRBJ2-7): GAGVSQSPSNKVTEKGKDVELRCDPISGHTALYWYRQSLGQGLEFLIYFQGNSAPDKSGLPSDRFSAERTGGSVSTLTIQRTQQEDSAVYLCASSIVNGPNYEQYFGPGTRLTVT.

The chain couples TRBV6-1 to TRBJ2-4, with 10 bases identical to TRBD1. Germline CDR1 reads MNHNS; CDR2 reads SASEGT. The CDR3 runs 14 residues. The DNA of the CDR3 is TGTGCGCCGCCGGGACAGGGGGCCAAAAACATTCAGTACTTC. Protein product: CAPPGQGAKNIQYF.

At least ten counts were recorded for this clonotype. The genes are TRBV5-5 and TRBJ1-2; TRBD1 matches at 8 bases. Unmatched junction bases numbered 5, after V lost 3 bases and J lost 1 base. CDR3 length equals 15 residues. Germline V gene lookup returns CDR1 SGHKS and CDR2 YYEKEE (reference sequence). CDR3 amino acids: CASSSKDRVNYGYTF. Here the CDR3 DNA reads TGTGCCAGCAGCTCTAAGGACAGGGTTAACTATGGCTACACCTTC.

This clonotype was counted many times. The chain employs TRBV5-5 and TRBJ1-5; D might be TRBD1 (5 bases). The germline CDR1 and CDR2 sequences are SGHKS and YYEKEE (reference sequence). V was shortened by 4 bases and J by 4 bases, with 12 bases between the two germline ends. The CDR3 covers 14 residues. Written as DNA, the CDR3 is TGTGCCAGCAGCATCGGGGCTCAAAATCAGCCCCAGCATTTT. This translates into CASSIGAQNQPQHF. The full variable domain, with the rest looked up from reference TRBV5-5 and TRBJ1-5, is DAGVTQSPTHLIKTRGQQVTLRCSPISGHKSVSWYQQVLGQGPQFIFQYYEKEERGRGNFPDRFSARQFPNYSSELNVNALLLGDSALYLCASSIGAQNQPQHFGDGTRLSIL.

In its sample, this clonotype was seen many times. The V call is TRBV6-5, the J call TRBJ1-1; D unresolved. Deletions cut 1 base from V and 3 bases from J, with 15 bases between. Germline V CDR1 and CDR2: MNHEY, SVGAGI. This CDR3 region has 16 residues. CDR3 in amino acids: CASSYWARNPHTEAFF. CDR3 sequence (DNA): TGTGCCAGCAGTTACTGGGCTCGAAATCCCCACACTGAAGCTTTCTTT.

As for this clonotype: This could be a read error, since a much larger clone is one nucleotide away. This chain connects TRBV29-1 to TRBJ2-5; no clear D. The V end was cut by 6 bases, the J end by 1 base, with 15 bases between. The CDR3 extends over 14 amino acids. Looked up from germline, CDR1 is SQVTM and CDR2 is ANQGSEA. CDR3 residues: CSVGALTIQETQYF. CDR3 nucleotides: TGCAGCGTAGGAGCGCTGACAATCCAAGAGACCCAGTACTTC.

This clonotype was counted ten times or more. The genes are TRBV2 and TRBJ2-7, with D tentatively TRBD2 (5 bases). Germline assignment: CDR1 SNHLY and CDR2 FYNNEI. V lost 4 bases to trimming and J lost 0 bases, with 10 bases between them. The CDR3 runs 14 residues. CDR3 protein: CASSGVGSSYEQYF. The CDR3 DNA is TGTGCCAGCAGTGGAGTAGGGAGCTCCTACGAGCAGTACTTC.

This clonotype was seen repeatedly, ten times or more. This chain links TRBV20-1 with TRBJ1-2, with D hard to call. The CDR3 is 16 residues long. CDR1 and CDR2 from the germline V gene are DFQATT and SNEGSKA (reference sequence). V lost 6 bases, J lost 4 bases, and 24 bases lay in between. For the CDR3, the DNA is TGCAGTGCCCACCCTAAGTGGGGTGATTATCGCTATGGCTACACCTTC. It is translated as CSAHPKWGDYRYGYTF.

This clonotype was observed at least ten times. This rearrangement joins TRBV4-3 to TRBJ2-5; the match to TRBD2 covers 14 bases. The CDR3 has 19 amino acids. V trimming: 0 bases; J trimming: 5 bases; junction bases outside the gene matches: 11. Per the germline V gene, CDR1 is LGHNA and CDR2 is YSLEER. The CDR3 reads CASSQDPTSGGALYETQYF. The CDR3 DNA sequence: TGCGCCAGCAGCCAAGATCCGACTAGCGGGGGGGCCCTGTATGAGACCCAGTACTTC.

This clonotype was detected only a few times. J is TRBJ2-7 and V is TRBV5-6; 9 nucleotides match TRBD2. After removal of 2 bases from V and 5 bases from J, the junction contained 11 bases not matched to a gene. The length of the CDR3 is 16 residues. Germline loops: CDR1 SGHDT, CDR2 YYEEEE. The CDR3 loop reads CASSFAGSGSPHEQYF. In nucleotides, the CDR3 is TGTGCCAGCAGCTTCGCGGGTAGCGGGAGTCCCCACGAGCAGTACTTC. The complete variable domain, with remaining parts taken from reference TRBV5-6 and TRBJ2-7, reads DAGVTQSPTHLIKTRGQQVTLRCSPKSGHDTVSWYQQALGQGPQFIFQYYEEEERQRGNFPDRFSGHQFPNYSSELNVNALLLGDSALYLCASSFAGSGSPHEQYFGPGTRLTVT.

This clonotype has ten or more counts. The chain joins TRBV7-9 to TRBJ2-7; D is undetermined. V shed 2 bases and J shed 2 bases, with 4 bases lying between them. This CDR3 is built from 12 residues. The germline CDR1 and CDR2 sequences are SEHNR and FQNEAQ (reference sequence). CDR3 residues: CASSLNAYEQYF. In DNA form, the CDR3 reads TGTGCCAGCAGCTTAAACGCCTACGAGCAGTACTTC.

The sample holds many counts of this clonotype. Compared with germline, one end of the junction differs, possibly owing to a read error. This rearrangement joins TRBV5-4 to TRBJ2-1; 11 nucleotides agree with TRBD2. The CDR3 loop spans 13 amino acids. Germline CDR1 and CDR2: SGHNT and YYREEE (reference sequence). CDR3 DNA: TGTGCCAGCAGCCTAAAAGGAGATAGCGGGGGGGCCTTC. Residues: CASSLKGDSGGAF.

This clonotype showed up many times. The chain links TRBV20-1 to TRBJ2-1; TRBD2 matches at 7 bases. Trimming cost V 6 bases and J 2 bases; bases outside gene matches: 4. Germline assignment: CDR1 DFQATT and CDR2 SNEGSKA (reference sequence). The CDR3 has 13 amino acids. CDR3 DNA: TGCAGTGCAGCGGGACGAACCTACAATGAGCAGTTCTTC. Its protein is CSAAGRTYNEQFF.

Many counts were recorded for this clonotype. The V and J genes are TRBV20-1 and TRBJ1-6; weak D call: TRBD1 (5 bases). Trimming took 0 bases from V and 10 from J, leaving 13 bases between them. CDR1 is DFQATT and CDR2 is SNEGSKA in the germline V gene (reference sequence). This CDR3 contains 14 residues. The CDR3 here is CSAREKGRGSPLHF. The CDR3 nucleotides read TGCAGTGCTAGAGAGAAGGGGAGAGGATCACCCCTCCACTTT.

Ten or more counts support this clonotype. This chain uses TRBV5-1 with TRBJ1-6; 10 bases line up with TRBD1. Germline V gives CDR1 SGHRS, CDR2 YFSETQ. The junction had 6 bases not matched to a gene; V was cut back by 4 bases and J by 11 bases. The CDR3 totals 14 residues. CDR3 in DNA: TGCGCCAGCAGCGTTGACAGGGGGCAGACACCCCTCCACTTT. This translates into CASSVDRGQTPLHF.